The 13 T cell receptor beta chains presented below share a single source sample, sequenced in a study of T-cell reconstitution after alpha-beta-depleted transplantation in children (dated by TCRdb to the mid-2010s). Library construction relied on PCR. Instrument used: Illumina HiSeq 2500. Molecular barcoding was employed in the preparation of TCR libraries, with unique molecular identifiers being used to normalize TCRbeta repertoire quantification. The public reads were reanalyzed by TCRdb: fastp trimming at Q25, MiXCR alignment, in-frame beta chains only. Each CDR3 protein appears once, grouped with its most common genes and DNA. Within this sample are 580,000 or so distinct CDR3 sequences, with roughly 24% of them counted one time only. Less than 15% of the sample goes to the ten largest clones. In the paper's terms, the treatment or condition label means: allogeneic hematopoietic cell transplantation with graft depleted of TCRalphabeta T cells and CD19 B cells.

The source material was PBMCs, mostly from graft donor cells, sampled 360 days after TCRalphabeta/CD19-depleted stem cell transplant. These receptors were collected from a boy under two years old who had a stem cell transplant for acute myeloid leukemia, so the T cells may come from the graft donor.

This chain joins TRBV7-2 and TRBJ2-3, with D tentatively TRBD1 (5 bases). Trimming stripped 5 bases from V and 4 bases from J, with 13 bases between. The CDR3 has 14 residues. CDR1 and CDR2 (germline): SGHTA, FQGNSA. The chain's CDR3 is CASSGAWVPDTQYF. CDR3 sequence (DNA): TGTGCCAGCAGCGGGGCGTGGGTCCCAGATACGCAGTATTTT.

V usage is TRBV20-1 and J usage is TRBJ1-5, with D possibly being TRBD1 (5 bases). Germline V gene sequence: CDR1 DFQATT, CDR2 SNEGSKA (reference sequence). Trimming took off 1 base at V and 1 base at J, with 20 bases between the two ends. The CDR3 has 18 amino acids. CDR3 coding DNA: TGCAGTGCTAGAGGTGGAGGGGAAATTTTAGGGAGCAATCAGCCCCAGCATTTT. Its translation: CSARGGGEILGSNQPQHF.

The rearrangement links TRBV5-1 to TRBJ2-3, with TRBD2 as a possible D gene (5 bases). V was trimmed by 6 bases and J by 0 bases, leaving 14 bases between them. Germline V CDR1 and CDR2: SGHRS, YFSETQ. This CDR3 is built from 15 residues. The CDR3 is CASTGRGGSTDTQYF. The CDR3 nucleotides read TGCGCCAGCACGGGGAGAGGCGGGAGCACAGATACGCAGTATTTT. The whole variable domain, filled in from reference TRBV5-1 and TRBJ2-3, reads KAGVTQTPRYLIKTRGQQVTLSCSPISGHRSVSWYQQTPGQGLQFLFEYFSETQRNKGNFPGRFSGRQFSNSRSEMNVSTLELGDSALYLCASTGRGGSTDTQYFGPGTRLTVL.

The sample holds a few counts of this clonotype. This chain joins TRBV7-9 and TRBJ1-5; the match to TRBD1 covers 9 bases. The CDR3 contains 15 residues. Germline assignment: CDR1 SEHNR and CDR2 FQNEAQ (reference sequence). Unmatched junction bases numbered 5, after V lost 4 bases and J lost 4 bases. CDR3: CASSSQGQGNQPQHF. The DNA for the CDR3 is TGTGCCAGCAGCTCCCAGGGACAGGGAAATCAGCCCCAGCATTTT.

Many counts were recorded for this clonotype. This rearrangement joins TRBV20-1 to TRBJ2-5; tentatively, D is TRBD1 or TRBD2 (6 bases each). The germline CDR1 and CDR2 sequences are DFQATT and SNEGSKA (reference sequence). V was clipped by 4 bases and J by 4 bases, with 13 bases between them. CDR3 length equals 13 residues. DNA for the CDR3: TGCAGTGCTAAAAAGGGGGGCGGAGAGACCCAGTACTTC. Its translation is CSAKKGGGETQYF.

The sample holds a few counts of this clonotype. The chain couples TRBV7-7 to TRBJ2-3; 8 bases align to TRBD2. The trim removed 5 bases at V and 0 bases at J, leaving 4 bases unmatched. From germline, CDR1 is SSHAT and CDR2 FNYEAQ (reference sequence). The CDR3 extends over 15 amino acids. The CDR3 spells CASSVGLASTDTQYF. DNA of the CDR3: TGTGCCAGCAGCGTAGGACTAGCAAGCACAGATACGCAGTATTTT.

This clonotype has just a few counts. The CDR3 DNA follows: TGTGCCAGCAGCCCCCCGCTCGGTATGACAGATTCCTACGAGCAGTACGTC. Protein sequence: CASSPPLGMTDSYEQYV. V usage is TRBV28 and J usage is TRBJ2-7; D possibly corresponds to TRBD1 (5 bases). The V and J ends lost 6 bases and 1 base respectively, with 22 bases between them. The CDR3 contains 17 residues. Germline CDR1 reads MDHEN; CDR2 reads SYDVKM.

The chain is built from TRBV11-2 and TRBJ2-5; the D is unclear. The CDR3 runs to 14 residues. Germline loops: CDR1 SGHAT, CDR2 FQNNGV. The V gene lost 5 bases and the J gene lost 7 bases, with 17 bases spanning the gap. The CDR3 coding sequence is TGTGCCAGCAGCCCACCGGCCCTGATAGTGACCCAGTACTTC. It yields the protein CASSPPALIVTQYF.

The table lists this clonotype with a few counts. The CDR3 is CASSLLGQGSSGANVLTF. CDR3 nucleotide sequence: TGCGCCAGCAGCTTGTTAGGGCAGGGGTCCTCTGGGGCCAACGTCCTGACTTTC. The V and J genes are TRBV5-1 and TRBJ2-6, with a possible D match to TRBD1 (6 bases). V dropped 1 base and J dropped 0 bases, with 14 bases sitting between them. Germline CDR1 SGHRS, CDR2 YFSETQ. This CDR3 spans 18 amino acids.

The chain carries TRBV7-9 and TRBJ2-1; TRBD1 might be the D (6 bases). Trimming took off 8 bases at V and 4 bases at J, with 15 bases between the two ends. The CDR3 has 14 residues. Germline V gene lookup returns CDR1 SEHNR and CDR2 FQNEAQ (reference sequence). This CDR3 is CASLTKDSYNEQFF. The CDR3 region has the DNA TGTGCCAGCTTGACGAAGGACAGTTACAATGAGCAGTTCTTC.

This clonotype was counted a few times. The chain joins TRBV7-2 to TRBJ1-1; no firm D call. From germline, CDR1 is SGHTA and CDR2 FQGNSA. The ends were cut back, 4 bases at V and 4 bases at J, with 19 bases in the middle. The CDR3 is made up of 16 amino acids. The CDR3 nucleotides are TGTGCCAGCAGCTCCCCTCCCTGGGGTACGGCCACTGAAGCTTTCTTT. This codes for CASSSPPWGTATEAFF. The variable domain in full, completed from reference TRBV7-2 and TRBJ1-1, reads GAGVSQSPSNKVTEKGKDVELRCDPISGHTALYWYRQSLGQGLEFLIYFQGNSAPDKSGLPSDRFSAERTGGSVSTLTIQRTQQEDSAVYLCASSSPPWGTATEAFFGQGTRLTVV.

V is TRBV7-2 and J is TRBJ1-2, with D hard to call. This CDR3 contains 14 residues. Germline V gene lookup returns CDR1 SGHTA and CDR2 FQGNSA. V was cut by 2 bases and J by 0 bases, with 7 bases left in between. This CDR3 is CASSLQMTNYGYTF. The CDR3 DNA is TGTGCCAGCAGCTTACAGATGACTAACTATGGCTACACCTTC.

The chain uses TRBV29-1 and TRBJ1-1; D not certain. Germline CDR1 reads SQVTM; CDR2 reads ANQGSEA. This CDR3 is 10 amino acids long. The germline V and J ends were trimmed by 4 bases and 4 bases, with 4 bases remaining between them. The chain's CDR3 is CSVAPTEAFF. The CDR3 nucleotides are TGCAGCGTTGCGCCCACTGAAGCTTTCTTT.